This T cell receptor (beta chain) appears in the sequencing data of a study of radiation and T cells in renal cell carcinoma. General study results and limits: Without pretreatment biopsies, baseline tumor clonotype presence was undetermined.

Described time point: baseline pretreatment blood. The treatment is: 15 Gy SBRT to primary tumor, nephrectomy 4 weeks later. Clear cell pathology was present in this patient's renal cell carcinoma. On this clone itself: The antigen is not known. The same CDR3 arises from other DNA sequences in this sample as well.

Sequencing used immunoSEQ multiplex PCR; TCRdb keeps in-frame clones, though not all of them. This table has 150,000 or so clones, 70% to 90% appearing once. The CDR3 sequence is 14 residues long. V dropped 5 bases and J dropped 5; count of bases not matched to a gene: 6. CDR1 is LNHDA, CDR2 SQIVND, per germline (reference sequence). The receptor was derived from a woman aged 45-65 years with renal cell carcinoma. The sequences come from blood, collected from a patient whose treatment included radiotherapy and nephrectomy. The chain combines TRBV19 with TRBJ1-5; 7 bases match TRBD1. In DNA form, the CDR3 reads TGTGCCAGTAGTTTGCGACAGGGCCATCAGCCCCAGCATTTT. Translated, it gives CASSLRQGHQPQHF.